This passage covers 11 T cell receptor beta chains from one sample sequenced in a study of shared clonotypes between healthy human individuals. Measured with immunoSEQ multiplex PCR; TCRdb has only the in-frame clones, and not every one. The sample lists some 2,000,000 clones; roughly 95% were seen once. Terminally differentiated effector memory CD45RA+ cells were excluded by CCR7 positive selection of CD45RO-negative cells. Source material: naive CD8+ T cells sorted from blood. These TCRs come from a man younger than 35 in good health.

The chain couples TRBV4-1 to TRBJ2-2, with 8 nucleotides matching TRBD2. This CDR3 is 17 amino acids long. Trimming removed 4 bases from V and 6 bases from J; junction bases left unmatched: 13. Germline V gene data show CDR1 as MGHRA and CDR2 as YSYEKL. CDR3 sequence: CASSPQSSGIGAGELFF. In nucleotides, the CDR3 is TGCGCCAGCAGCCCCCAGAGTAGCGGGATCGGGGCCGGGGAGCTGTTTTTT.

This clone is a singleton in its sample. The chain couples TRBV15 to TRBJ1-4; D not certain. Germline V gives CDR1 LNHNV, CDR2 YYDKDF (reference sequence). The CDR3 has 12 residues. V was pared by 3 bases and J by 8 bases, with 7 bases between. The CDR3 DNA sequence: TGTGCCACCAGCAGTTTAGGGGAAAAACTGTTTTTT. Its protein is CATSSLGEKLFF.

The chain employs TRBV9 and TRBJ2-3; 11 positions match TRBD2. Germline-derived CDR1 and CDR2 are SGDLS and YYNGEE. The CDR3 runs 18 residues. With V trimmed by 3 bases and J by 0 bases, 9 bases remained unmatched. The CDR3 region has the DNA TGTGCCAGCAGCGGCCTAGCGGGGGGCCGCCACAGCACAGATACGCAGTATTTT. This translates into CASSGLAGGRHSTDTQYF.

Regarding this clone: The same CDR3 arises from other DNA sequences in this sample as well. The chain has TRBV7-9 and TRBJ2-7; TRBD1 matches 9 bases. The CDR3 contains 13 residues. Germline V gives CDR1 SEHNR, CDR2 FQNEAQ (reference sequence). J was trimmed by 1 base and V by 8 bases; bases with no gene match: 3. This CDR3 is CASSGTGSYEQYF. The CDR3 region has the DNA TGTGCCAGCTCCGGGACAGGGTCCTACGAGCAGTACTTC.

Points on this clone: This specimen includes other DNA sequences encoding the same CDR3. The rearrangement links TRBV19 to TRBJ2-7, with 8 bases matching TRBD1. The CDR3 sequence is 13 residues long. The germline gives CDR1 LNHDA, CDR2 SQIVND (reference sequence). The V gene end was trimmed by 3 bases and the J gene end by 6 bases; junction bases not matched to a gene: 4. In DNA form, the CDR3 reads TGTGCCAGTAGTATCGGACAGGGATTCGAGCAGTACTTC. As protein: CASSIGQGFEQYF.

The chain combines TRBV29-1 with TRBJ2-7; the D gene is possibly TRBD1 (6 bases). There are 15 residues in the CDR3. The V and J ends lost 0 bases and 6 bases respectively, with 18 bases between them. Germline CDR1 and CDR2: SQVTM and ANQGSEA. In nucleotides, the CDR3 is TGCAGCGTTGAAGACCTGGACAGCCGGCCGGCCGAGCAGTACTTC. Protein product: CSVEDLDSRPAEQYF.

CDR3 sequence: CASSDQAGVLSDTQYF. In nucleotides, the CDR3 is TGCGCCAGCAGTGATCAAGCGGGGGTTCTTTCAGATACGCAGTATTTT. V gene TRBV10-1 combines with J gene TRBJ2-3; 8 bases align to TRBD2. CDR1 and CDR2 (germline): WNHNN, SYGVQD (reference sequence). Unmatched junction bases numbered 9, after V lost 3 bases and J lost 4 bases. CDR3 length: 16 residues.

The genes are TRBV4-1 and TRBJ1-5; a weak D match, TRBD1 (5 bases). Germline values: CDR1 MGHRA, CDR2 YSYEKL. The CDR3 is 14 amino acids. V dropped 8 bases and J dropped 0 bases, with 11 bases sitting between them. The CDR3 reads CASGTGGSNQPQHF. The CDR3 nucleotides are TGCGCCAGCGGGACCGGGGGTAGCAATCAGCCCCAGCATTTT.

In DNA, the CDR3 is TGTGCCAGCAGAGAATCGGGTCCAGCGGGTGGCTACACCTTC. Protein sequence: CASRESGPAGGYTF. The chain recombines TRBV5-4 with TRBJ1-2; the D is unclear. Germline CDR1 SGHNT, CDR2 YYREEE (reference sequence). CDR3 length equals 14 residues. V lost 5 bases and J lost 7, with 18 bases in between.

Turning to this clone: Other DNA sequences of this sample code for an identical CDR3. The CDR3 sequence is CASSSTGGKNIQYF. CDR3 in DNA: TGTGCCAGCAGCTCAACAGGGGGTAAAAACATTCAGTACTTC. The chain carries TRBV7-9 and TRBJ2-4, with TRBD1 matching 8 bases. Trimming took 4 bases from V and 4 from J; bases not matched to a gene: 3. This CDR3 spans 14 amino acids. Per the germline V gene, CDR1 is SEHNR and CDR2 is FQNEAQ (reference sequence).

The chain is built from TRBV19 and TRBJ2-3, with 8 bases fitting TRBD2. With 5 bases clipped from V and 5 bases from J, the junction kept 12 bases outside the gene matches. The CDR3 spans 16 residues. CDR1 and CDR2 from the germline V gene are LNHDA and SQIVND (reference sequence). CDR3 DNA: TGTGCCAGTAGTGTTCTAAGCGGGAGTGCGAGAGATACGCAGTATTTT. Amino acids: CASSVLSGSARDTQYF.